These T cell receptor beta chains were read from a single sample in a study of identical twins. TCRdb independently ran MiXCR on the 5' RACE reads; one entry per CDR3 protein. Here the sample spans around 290,000 distinct CDR3 sequences, just under 9.5% being singletons. This sample also belongs to another study, concerning yellow fever vaccine responses in identical twins.

Sequencing was carried out using CD8+ T cells sorted from blood. The origin of the receptors is a young woman in good health. Each CDR3 is given with its conserved first and last residue. Fields, in order: clone size, D gene, CDR3 length, J gene, V gene, CDR3 DNA, CDR3 protein. D genes are given only for firm matches. The size entry is marked missing in some rows and otherwise reads once, few, many or a size class.

>NA|NA|16|TRBJ2-7|TRBV2
TGTGCCAGCAGTGAAGTTCTGGGAAGTCTGACCTACGAGCAGTACTTC
CASSEVLGSLTYEQYF
>many|NA|13|TRBJ1-2|TRBV12-3/TRBV12-4
TGTGCCAGCAGCCCCATGTCAGGGGATGGCTACACCTTC
CASSPMSGDGYTF
>NA|TRBD1|18|TRBJ2-5|TRBV6-2/TRBV6-3
TGTGCCAGCAGTTACTCGATGGACAGGGGCCGGTTCCAAGAGACCCAGTACTTC
CASSYSMDRGRFQETQYF
>few|TRBD2|17|TRBJ2-3|TRBV20-1
TGCAGTGCTAGAGTCAGCCTAGCGGGGGCCCGAACAGATACGCAGTATTTT
CSARVSLAGARTDTQYF
>many|NA|13|TRBJ2-5|TRBV13
TGTGCCAGCAGCTTAGGGGACTCGGAGACCCAGTACTTC
CASSLGDSETQYF
>many|NA|13|TRBJ2-7|TRBV27
TGTGCCAGCAGTTCGGGACCAGCCTACGAGCAGTACTTC
CASSSGPAYEQYF
>NA|TRBD2|15|TRBJ2-1|TRBV20-1
TGCAGTGCTAGAGACCCAGCGGGAGATAGCAATGAGCAGTTCTTC
CSARDPAGDSNEQFF
>many|NA|15|TRBJ2-2|TRBV5-6
TGTGCCAGCAGCTTTGGGACATCGAACACCGGGGAGCTGTTTTTT
CASSFGTSNTGELFF
>few|NA|16|TRBJ2-3|TRBV4-3
TGCGCCAGCAGCCCCGGGAGCGCCCCCGCGACAGATACGCAGTATTTT
CASSPGSAPATDTQYF
>few|NA|13|TRBJ1-2|TRBV6-2/TRBV6-3
TGTGCCAGCAGCCCGGACACCAACTATGGCTACACCTTC
CASSPDTNYGYTF
>few|TRBD2|16|TRBJ2-7|TRBV12-3/TRBV12-4
TGTGCCAGCAGTTTCGCCAGGACTAGCGGGAGTTACGAGCAGTACTTC
CASSFARTSGSYEQYF
>NA|NA|15|TRBJ2-5|TRBV18
TGTGCCAGCTCACCTTTGGACTTTTCCGAAGAGACCCAGTACTTC
CASSPLDFSEETQYF
>many|NA|14|TRBJ2-3|TRBV29-1
TGCAGCGTTGAAGATCTAGACAGTGTGGGTACGCAGTATTTT
CSVEDLDSVGTQYF
>NA|NA|15|TRBJ2-2|TRBV6-1
TGTGCCAGCAGTGATGAGGACACGCTGACCGGGGAGCTGTTTTTT
CASSDEDTLTGELFF
>many|TRBD1|13|TRBJ2-7|TRBV30
TGTGCCTGGAGCCTGGGACAGGGCAACGAGCAGTACTTC
CAWSLGQGNEQYF
>many|NA|15|TRBJ2-2|TRBV24-1
TGTGCCACCAGTGATTTTAAAGAAAACACCGGGGAGCTGTTTTTT
CATSDFKENTGELFF
>many|TRBD1|15|TRBJ1-2|TRBV4-2
TGTGCCAGCAGCCAGGGACAGGGGGCGGTCGATGGCTACACCTTC
CASSQGQGAVDGYTF
>few|NA|13|TRBJ2-3|TRBV10-3
TGTGCCATCAGAGGACGGGCGGGAGATACGCAGTATTTT
CAIRGRAGDTQYF
>NA|NA|13|TRBJ2-1|TRBV7-6
TGTGCCAGCAGCGCCTCCGGTTTAGATGAGCAGTTCTTC
CASSASGLDEQFF
>many|NA|13|TRBJ2-1|TRBV12-3/TRBV12-4
TGTGCCAGCAGTTCACACCGCGACAATGAGCAGTTCTTC
CASSSHRDNEQFF
>NA|TRBD2|15|TRBJ2-3|TRBV5-4
TGTGCCAGCAGCACCTGGACTAGCGGAACAGATACGCAGTATTTT
CASSTWTSGTDTQYF
>many|NA|14|TRBJ2-2|TRBV3-1
TGTGCCAGCAGCCCGGTGGAAGACACCGGGGAGCTGTTTTTT
CASSPVEDTGELFF